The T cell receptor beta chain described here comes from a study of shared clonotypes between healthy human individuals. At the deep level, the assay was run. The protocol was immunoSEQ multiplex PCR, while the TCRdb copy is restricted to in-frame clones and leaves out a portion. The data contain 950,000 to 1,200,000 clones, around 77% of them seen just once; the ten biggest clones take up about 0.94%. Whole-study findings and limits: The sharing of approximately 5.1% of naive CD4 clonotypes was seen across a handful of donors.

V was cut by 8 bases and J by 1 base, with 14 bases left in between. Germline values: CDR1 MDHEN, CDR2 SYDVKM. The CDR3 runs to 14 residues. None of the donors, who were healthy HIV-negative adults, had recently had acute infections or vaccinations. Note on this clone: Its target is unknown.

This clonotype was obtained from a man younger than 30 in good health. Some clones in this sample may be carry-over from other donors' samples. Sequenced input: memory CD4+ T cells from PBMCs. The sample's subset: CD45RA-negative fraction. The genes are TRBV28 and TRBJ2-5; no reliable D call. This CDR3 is CASQPPLGQETQYF. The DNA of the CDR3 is TGTGCCAGCCAGCCCCCTTTGGGCCAAGAGACCCAGTACTTC.